A selection of T cell receptor beta chains follows, all from one sample in a study of cytomegalovirus exposure and HLA in healthy donors. TCRdb's copy holds only in-frame clones and misses some; the assay was immunoSEQ multiplex PCR. The sample lists under 300,000 clones, about 81% occurring once. The sequenced sample was PBMCs. Receptors were obtained from a woman in her sixties in good health and CMV-seropositive. The CDR3 runs from the conserved cysteine through the conserved F or W. The D gene is left open where the match is weak. The size field is filled for only some rows; it gives once, few, many or a size class.

V gene	D gene	J gene	clone size	CDR3 DNA	CDR3 protein
TRBV5-1	-	TRBJ2-7	-	TGCGCCAGCAGCTTGGGGGCGCGTATGCTAACCTACGAGCAGTACTTC	CASSLGARMLTYEQYF
TRBV7-3	-	TRBJ2-3	-	TGTGCCAGCAGCTTTGGAGGGAGCCACACAGATACGCAGTATTTT	CASSFGGSHTDTQYF
TRBV5-1	-	TRBJ2-3	-	TGCGCCAGCAGCTTAGAACTACACACAGATACGCAGTATTTT	CASSLELHTDTQYF
TRBV27	TRBD1	TRBJ1-2	once	TGTGCCAGCAGCCGGGACAGGGTATATGGCTACACCTTC	CASSRDRVYGYTF
TRBV2	-	TRBJ1-4	-	TGTGCCAGCAGTGAATTGGGACTGCAGAATGAAAAACTGTTTTTT	CASSELGLQNEKLFF
TRBV4-1	-	TRBJ1-5	-	TGCGCCAGCAGCCAAGTGAACACCCTTTATAGCAATCAGCCCCAGCATTTT	CASSQVNTLYSNQPQHF
TRBV5-4	-	TRBJ1-2	-	TGTGCCAGCAGCTTGGACGGGGGAGCAGCTGGCTACACCTTC	CASSLDGGAAGYTF
TRBV5-1	TRBD2	TRBJ2-3	-	TGCGCCAGCAGCTTGACGGTGAGGGTAGCGGGAGATACGCAGTATTTT	CASSLTVRVAGDTQYF
TRBV29-1	-	TRBJ1-1	-	TGCAGCGTTGTTGGTAGGGCAGGGGTTTTGGTTTTCTTT	CSVVGRAGVLVFF
TRBV15	TRBD2	TRBJ2-1	-	TGTGCCACCAGGGCGACTAGCGAAAATGAGCAGTTCTTC	CATRATSENEQFF
TRBV10-1	TRBD2	TRBJ2-7	-	TGCGCCAGCAGTGCTAGCGGAGCCTCCTACGAGCAGTACTTC	CASSASGASYEQYF
TRBV12-5	TRBD1	TRBJ1-5	-	TGTGCCAGTGGTTCTAGCGGGGGGGCAGGGGGCTTGAAGCAGCCCCAGCATTTT	CASGSSGGAGGLKQPQHF
TRBV4-1	-	TRBJ2-7	once	TGCGCCAGCAGCCAAGAGGGCACCTCCTACGAGCAGTACTTC	CASSQEGTSYEQYF
TRBV2	-	TRBJ2-7	-	TGTGCCAGCAGTGAGTCCCGCCGGAGGGACTACGAGCAGTACTTC	CASSESRRRDYEQYF
TRBV7-9	-	TRBJ2-5	once	TGTGCCAGCAGCTTAGAGATGCGATTAGAGACCCAGTACTTC	CASSLEMRLETQYF
TRBV7-3	TRBD1	TRBJ2-6	-	TGTGCCAGCAGCCCCCGGGACAGGGTCACTGGGGCCAACGTCCTGACTTTC	CASSPRDRVTGANVLTF
TRBV5-1	-	TRBJ2-7	-	TGCGCCAGCAGTCGGGTGAGGTACGAGCAGTACTTC	CASSRVRYEQYF
TRBV18	-	TRBJ1-5	-	TGTGCCAGCTCACCGCAGGGTCTTCATCAGCCCCAGCATTTT	CASSPQGLHQPQHF
TRBV19	-	TRBJ1-5	-	TGTGCCAGTAGTATAGAGGGAATGGAGCAGGGGCCCCAGCATTTT	CASSIEGMEQGPQHF
TRBV7-8	TRBD2	TRBJ2-7	-	TGTGCCAGCAGTCTAGGACTAGCGGGAGGCCCCTACGAGCAGTACTTC	CASSLGLAGGPYEQYF
TRBV6-1	-	TRBJ2-1	-	TGTGCCAGTCTAAAGGAGACCACATACAATGAGCAGTTCTTC	CASLKETTYNEQFF
TRBV7-8	TRBD1	TRBJ2-7	-	TGTGCCAGCAGCTTAGAATTGGGACAGGGCTACGAGCAGTACTTC	CASSLELGQGYEQYF
TRBV6-5	-	TRBJ1-6	once	TGTGCCAGCAGTTACTCCCGGAGCTCCTATAATTCACCCCTCCACTTT	CASSYSRSSYNSPLHF
TRBV7-9	-	TRBJ2-7	-	TGTGCCAGCAGCTTATCGGCAGGGGACTACGAGCAGTACTTC	CASSLSAGDYEQYF
TRBV7-3	-	TRBJ2-2	-	TGTGCCAGCAGCCTCCGGGAGAGTGCCGGGGAGCTGTTTTTT	CASSLRESAGELFF
TRBV28	TRBD1	TRBJ1-2	-	TGTGCCAGCACCTTAGGGGGACAGGGAGACTATGGCTACACCTTC	CASTLGGQGDYGYTF
TRBV7-9	-	TRBJ2-7	once	TGTTCCAGCAGCCTACTGACAGGGGAGGGCTACGAGCAGTACTTC	CSSSLLTGEGYEQYF
TRBV11-3	-	TRBJ2-7	few	TGTGCCAGCAGCTCATTAGGGGGCGAGCAGTACTTC	CASSSLGGEQYF
TRBV10-1	TRBD2	TRBJ2-7	-	TGCGCCAGCAGTGAGTCTTCTAGCGGCTCGGGGGAGCAGTACTTC	CASSESSSGSGEQYF
TRBV18	-	TRBJ2-5	-	TGTGCCAGCTCACCACCGGGCCTCCAAGAGACCCAGTACTTC	CASSPPGLQETQYF
TRBV10-3	-	TRBJ2-7	-	TGTGCCATCAGTGACTCGGGATCTAGGTTCGGCTCCTACGAGCAGTACTTC	CAISDSGSRFGSYEQYF
TRBV7-3	-	TRBJ1-3	-	TGTGCCAGCAGCCAGGGCGGATTTGGAAACACCATATATTTT	CASSQGGFGNTIYF
TRBV6-5	-	TRBJ1-2	-	TGTGCCAGCAGTTACTCCCCCGACACCGGAAGCTATGGCTACACCTTC	CASSYSPDTGSYGYTF
TRBV6-6	-	TRBJ2-5	-	TGTGCCAGCAGTCTCCTAGCGGAGACCCAGTACTTC	CASSLLAETQYF
TRBV9	-	TRBJ1-2	-	TGTGCCAGCAGCCCATCAGACGAGGTTTATGGCTACACCTTC	CASSPSDEVYGYTF
TRBV5-1	TRBD1	TRBJ2-1	-	TGCGCCAGCAGCATATCCGGGACAGGGGTTGTGAATGAGCAGTTCTTC	CASSISGTGVVNEQFF
TRBV2	TRBD2	TRBJ2-3	few	TGTGCCAGCAGAGGGACTAGCGGGAGCCCAGATACGCAGTATTTT	CASRGTSGSPDTQYF
TRBV28	TRBD2	TRBJ2-1	-	TGTGCCAGCATTCCTCCCAGGGGGCAAGCGGGAGGGCCCGATGAGCAGTTCTTC	CASIPPRGQAGGPDEQFF